This TCR beta chain comes out of a study of blood T cell repertoires in COVID-19. Per germline, CDR1 SGHDN and CDR2 FVKESK. This CDR3 comprises 13 residues. Trimming shortened V by 3 bases and J by 7 bases, and 12 bases separated the two germline ends. Categorization into cohorts depended on clinical history that participants reported. The method was immunoSEQ multiplex PCR; TCRdb's version includes in-frame clones alone and lacks a portion of them. Altogether over 200,000 clones are present, 84% being singletons, with the ten largest covering 1.8%. V gene TRBV14 combines with J gene TRBJ1-2, with D possibly being TRBD1 (6 bases). This receptor was identified in a man aged 55 to 69 who had recovered from COVID-19. Sequencing used PBMCs or T cells enriched from blood (not recorded which). CDR3 DNA sequence: TGTGCCAGCAGCCATCCAGGGGTCGGTGGCTACACCTTC. Its translation is CASSHPGVGGYTF.